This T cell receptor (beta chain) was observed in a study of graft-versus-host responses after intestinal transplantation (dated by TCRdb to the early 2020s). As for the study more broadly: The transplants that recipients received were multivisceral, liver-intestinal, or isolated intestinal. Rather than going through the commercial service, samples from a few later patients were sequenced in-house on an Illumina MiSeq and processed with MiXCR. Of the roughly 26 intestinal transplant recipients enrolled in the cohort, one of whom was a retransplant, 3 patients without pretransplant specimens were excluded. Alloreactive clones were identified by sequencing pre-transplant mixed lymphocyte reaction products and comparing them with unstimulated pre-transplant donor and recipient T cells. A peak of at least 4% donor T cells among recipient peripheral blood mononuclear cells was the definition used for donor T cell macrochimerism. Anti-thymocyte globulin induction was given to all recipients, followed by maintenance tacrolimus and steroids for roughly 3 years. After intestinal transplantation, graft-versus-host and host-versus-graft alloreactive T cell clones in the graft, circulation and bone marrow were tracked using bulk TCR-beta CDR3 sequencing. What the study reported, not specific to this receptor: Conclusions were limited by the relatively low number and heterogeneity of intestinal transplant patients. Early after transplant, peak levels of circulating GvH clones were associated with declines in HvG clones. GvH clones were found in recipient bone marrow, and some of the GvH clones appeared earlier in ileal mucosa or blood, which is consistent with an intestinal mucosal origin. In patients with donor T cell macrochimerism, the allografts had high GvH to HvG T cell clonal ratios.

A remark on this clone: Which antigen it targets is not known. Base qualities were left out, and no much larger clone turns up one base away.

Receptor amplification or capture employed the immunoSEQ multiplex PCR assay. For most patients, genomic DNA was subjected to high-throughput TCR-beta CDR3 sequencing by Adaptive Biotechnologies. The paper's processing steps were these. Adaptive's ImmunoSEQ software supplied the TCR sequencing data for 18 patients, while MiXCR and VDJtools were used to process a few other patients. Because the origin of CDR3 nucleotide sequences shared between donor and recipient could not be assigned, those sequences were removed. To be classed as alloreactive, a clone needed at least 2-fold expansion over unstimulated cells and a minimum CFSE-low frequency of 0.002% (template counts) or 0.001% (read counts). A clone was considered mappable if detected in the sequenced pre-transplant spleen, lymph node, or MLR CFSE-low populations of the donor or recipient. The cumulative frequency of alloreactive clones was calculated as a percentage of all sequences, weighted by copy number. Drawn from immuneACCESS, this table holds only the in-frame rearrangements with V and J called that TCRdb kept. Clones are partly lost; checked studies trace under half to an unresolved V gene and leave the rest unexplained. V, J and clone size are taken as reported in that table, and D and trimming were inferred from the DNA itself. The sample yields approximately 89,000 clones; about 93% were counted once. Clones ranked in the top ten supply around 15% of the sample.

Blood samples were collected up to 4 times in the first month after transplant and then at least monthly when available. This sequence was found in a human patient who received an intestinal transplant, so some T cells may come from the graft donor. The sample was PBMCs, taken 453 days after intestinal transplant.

The CDR3 reads CASSTQGSYTF. Here is the DNA: TGTGCCAGCAGCACACAGGGCAGCTACACCTTC. The rearranged chain carries TRBV9 and TRBJ1-2; a tentative D match to TRBD1 spans 6 bases. Reading the germline V gene gives CDR1 SGDLS and CDR2 YYNGEE. Reading from cysteine to phenylalanine, the CDR3 counts 11 amino acids. CDR3 DNA only is kept here, 33 bases in frame from base 1. V is shortened by 4 bases, J by 9 bases, and the region joining them spans 10 bases.